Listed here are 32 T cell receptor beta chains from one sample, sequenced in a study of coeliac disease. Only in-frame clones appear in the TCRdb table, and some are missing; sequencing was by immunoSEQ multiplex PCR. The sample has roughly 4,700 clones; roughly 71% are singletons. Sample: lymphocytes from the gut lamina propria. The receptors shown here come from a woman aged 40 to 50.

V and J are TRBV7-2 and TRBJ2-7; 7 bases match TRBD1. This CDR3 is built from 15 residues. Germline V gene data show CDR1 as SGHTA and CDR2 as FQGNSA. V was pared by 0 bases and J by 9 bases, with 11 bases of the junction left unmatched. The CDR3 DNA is TGTGCCAGCAGCTTAGCTGGGACAGTATCGACTGGGCAGTACTTC. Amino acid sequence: CASSLAGTVSTGQYF.

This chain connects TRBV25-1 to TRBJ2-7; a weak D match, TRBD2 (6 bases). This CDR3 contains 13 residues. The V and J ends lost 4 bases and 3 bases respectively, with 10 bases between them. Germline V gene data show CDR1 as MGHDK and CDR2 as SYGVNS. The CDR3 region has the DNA TGTGCCAGCAGTGCACCGGGACTCTACGAGCAGTACTTC. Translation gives CASSAPGLYEQYF.

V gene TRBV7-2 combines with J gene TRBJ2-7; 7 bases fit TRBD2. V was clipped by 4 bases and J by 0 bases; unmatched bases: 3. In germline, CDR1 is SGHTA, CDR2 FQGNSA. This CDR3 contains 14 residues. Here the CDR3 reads CASSSRTSSYEQYF. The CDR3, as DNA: TGTGCCAGCAGCTCAAGGACTAGCTCCTACGAGCAGTACTTC.

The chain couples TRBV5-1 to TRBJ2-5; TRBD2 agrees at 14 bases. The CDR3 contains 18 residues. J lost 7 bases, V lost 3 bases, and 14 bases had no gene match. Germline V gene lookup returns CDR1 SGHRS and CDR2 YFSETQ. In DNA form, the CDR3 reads TGCGCCAGCAGCTCCCAGACTAGCGGGAGGGCCGGGGGTTGGACCCAGTACTTC. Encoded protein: CASSSQTSGRAGGWTQYF.

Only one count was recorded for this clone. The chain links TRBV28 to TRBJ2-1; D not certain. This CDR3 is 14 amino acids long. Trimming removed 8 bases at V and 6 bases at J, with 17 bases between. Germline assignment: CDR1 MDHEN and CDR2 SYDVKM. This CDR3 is CASCPQSRPNEQFF. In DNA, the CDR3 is TGTGCCAGCTGTCCTCAGTCGCGGCCCAATGAGCAGTTCTTC.

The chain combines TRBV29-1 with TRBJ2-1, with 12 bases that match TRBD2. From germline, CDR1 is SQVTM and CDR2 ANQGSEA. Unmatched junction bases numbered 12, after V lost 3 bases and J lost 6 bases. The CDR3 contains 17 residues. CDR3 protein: CSVDIASGRDLLNEQFF. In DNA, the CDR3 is TGCAGCGTTGATATAGCTAGCGGGAGGGATCTCCTCAATGAGCAGTTCTTC.

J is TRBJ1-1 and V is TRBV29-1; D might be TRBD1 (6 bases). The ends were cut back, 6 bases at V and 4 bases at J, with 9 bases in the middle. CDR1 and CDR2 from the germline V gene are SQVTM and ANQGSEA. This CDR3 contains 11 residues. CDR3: CSVGGGTEAFF. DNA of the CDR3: TGCAGCGTGGGAGGGGGCACTGAAGCTTTCTTT.

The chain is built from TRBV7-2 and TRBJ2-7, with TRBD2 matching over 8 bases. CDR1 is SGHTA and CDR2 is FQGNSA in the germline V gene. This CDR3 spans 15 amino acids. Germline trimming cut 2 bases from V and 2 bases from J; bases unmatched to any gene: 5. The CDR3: CASSLTSGQPYEQYF. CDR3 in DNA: TGTGCCAGCAGCTTAACTAGCGGTCAACCCTACGAGCAGTACTTC.

The CDR3 DNA is TGTGCCAGCAGCCACGCAGGGACAGAAGAGACCCAGTACTTC. Protein sequence: CASSHAGTEETQYF. The V and J genes are TRBV4-2 and TRBJ2-5; 7 bases align to TRBD1. The CDR3 consists of 14 residues. V shed 3 bases, J shed 3 bases, and the junction held 4 bases outside the gene matches. From germline, CDR1 is LGHNA and CDR2 YNFKEQ.

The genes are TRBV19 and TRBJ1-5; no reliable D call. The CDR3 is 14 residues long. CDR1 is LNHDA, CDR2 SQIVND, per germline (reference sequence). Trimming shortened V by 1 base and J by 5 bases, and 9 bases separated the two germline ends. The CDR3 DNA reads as TGTGCCAGTAGTATAGCCGCCCGAGATCAGCCCCAGCATTTT. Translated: CASSIAARDQPQHF.

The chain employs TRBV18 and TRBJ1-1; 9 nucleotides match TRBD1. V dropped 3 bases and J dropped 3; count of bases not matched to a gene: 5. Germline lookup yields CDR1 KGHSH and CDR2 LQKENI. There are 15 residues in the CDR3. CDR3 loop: CASSPETGGYTEAFF. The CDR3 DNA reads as TGTGCCAGCTCACCTGAGACAGGGGGTTACACTGAAGCTTTCTTT.

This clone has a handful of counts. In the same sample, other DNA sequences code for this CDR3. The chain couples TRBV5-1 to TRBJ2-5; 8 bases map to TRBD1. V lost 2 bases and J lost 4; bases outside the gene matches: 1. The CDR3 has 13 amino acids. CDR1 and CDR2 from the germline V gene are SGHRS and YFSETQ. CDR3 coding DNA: TGCGCCAGCAGCTTACAGGGGGGAGAGACCCAGTACTTC. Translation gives CASSLQGGETQYF.

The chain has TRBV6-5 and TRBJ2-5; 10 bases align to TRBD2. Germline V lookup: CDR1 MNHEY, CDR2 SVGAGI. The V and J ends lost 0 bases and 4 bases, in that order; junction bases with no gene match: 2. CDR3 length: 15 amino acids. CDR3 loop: CASSYSRLAGETQYF. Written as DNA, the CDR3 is TGTGCCAGCAGTTACTCTAGACTAGCGGGAGAGACCCAGTACTTC.

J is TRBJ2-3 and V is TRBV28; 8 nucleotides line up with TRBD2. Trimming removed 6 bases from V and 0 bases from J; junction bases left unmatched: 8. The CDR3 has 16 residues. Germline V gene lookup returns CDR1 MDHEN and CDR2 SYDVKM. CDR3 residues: CASSIAGITSTDTQYF. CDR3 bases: TGTGCCAGCAGCATAGCGGGAATTACTAGCACAGATACGCAGTATTTT.

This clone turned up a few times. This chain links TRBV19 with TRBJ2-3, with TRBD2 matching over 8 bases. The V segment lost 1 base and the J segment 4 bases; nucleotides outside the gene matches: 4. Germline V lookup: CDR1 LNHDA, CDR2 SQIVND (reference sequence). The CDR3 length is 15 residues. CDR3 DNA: TGTGCCAGTAGTATAGCGGGAGGGACCCCAGATACGCAGTATTTT. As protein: CASSIAGGTPDTQYF.

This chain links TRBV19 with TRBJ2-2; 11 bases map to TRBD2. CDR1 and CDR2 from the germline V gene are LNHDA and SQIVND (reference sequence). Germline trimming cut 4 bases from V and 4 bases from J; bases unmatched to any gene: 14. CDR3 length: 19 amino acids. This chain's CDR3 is CASSRGALAGEGVTGELFF. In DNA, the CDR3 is TGTGCCAGTAGTAGAGGGGCACTAGCGGGAGAAGGTGTCACCGGGGAGCTGTTTTTT.

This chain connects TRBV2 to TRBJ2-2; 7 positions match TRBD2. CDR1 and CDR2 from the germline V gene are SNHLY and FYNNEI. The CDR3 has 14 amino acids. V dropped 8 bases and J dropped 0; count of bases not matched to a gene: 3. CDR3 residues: CASRGLANTGELFF. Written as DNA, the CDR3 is TGTGCCAGCCGTGGACTAGCGAACACCGGGGAGCTGTTTTTT.

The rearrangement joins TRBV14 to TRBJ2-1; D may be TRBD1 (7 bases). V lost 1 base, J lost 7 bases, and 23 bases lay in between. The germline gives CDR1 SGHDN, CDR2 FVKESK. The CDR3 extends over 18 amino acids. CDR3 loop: CASSQGRDGGQNLNEQFF. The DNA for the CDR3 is TGTGCCAGCAGCCAAGGAAGGGACGGGGGACAGAATCTGAATGAGCAGTTCTTC. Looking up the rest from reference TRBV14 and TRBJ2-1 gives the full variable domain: EAGVTQFPSHSVIEKGQTVTLRCDPISGHDNLYWYRRVMGKEIKFLLHFVKESKQDESGMPNNRFLAERTGGTYSTLKVQPAELEDSGVYFCASSQGRDGGQNLNEQFFGPGTRLTVL.

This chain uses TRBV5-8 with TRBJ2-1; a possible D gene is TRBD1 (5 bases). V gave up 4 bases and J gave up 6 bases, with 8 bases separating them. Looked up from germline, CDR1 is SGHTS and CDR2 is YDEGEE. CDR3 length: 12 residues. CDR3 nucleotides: TGTGCCAGCAGCCGCACAGGCAATGAGCAGTTCTTC. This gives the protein CASSRTGNEQFF.

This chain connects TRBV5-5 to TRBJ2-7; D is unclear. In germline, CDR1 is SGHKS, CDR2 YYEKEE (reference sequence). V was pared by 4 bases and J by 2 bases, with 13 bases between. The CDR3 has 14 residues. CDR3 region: CASSDRVDAYEQYF. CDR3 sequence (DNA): TGTGCCAGCAGCGATCGGGTGGATGCCTACGAGCAGTACTTC. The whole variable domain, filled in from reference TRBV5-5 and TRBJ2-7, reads DAGVTQSPTHLIKTRGQQVTLRCSPISGHKSVSWYQQVLGQGPQFIFQYYEKEERGRGNFPDRFSARQFPNYSSELNVNALLLGDSALYLCASSDRVDAYEQYFGPGTRLTVT.

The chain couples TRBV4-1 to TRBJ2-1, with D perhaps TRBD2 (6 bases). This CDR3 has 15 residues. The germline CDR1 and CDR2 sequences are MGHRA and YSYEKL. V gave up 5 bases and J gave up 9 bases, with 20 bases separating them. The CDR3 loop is CASSSANVGGGEQFF. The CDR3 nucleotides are TGCGCCAGCAGCTCGGCGAACGTCGGGGGAGGTGAGCAGTTCTTC.

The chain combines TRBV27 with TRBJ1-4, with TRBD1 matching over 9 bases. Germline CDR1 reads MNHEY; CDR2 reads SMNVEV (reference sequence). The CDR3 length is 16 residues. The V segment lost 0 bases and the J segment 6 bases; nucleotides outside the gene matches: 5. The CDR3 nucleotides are TGTGCCAGCAGTTTATCTAGCCGGGACAGGGATGAAAAACTGTTTTTT. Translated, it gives CASSLSSRDRDEKLFF.

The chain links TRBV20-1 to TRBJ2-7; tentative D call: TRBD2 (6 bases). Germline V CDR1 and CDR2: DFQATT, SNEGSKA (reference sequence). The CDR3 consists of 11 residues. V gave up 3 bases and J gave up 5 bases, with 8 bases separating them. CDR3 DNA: TGCAGTGCTAGTTTAGCGGACGAGCAGTACTTC. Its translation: CSASLADEQYF.

CDR3 region: CASNVMGQGNTGELFF. Written as DNA, the CDR3 is TGCGCCAGCAACGTTATGGGACAGGGGAACACCGGGGAGCTGTTTTTT. The V gene is TRBV5-1, the J gene TRBJ2-2; 9 positions match TRBD1. Germline lookup yields CDR1 SGHRS and CDR2 YFSETQ. V was pared by 6 bases and J by 1 base, with 7 bases of the junction left unmatched. The CDR3 runs 16 residues.

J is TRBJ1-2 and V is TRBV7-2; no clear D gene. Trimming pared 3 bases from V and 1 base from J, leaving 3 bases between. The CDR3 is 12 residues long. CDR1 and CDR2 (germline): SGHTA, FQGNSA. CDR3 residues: CASSFGNYGYTF. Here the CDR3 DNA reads TGTGCCAGCAGCTTCGGTAACTATGGCTACACCTTC.

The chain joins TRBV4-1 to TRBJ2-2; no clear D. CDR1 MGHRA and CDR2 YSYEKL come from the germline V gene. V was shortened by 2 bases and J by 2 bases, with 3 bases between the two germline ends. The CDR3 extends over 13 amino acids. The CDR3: CASSQPNTGELFF. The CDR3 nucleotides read TGCGCCAGCAGCCAACCAAACACCGGGGAGCTGTTTTTT.

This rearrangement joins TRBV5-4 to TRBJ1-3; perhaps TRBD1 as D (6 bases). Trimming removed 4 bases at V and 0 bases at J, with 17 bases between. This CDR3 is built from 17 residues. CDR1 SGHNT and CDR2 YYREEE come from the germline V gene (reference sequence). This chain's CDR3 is CASSTWTASYSGNTIYF. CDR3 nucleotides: TGTGCCAGCAGCACTTGGACAGCCAGCTACTCTGGAAACACCATATATTTT.

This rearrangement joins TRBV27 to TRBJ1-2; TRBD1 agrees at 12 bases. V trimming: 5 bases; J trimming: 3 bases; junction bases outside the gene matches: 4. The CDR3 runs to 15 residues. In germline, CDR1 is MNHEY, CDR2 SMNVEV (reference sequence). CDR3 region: CASSKGTGGYYGYTF. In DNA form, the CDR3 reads TGTGCCAGCAGTAAAGGGACAGGGGGCTACTATGGCTACACCTTC.

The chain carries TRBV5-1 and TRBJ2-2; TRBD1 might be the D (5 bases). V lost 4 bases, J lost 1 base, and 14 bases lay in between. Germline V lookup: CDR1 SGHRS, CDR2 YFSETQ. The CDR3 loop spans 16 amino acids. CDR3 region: CASSLLLRGNTGELFF. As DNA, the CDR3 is TGCGCCAGCAGCCTGCTTCTTAGGGGGAACACCGGGGAGCTGTTTTTT.

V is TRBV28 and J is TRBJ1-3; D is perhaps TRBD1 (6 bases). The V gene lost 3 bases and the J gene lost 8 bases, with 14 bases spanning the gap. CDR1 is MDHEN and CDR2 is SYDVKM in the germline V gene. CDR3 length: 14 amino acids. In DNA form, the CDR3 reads TGTGCCAGCAGTTTTTCCAGGGGCGTGGACACCATATATTTT. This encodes CASSFSRGVDTIYF.

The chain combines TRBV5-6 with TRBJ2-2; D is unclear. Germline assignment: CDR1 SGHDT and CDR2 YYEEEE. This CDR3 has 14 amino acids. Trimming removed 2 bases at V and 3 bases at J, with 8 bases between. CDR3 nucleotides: TGTGCCAGCAGCTTTGGTGGCCACACCGGGGAGCTGTTTTTT. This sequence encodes CASSFGGHTGELFF.

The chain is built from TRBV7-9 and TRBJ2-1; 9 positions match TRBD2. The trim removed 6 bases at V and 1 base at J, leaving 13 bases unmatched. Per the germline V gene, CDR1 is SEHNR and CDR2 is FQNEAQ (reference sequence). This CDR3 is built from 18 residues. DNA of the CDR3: TGTGCCAGCAGTCTCCTGCGGGAGGGCCATGGGTCCTACAATGAGCAGTTCTTC. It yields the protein CASSLLREGHGSYNEQFF. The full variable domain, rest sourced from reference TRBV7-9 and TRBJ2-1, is DTGVSQNPRHKITKRGQNVTFRCDPISEHNRLYWYRQTLGQGPEFLTYFQNEAQLEKSRLLSDRFSAERPKGSFSTLEIQRTEQGDSAMYLCASSLLREGHGSYNEQFFGPGTRLTVL.